This T cell receptor (beta chain) emerged from a study of blood T cells in healthy people across ages. As regards this clonotype: Compared with germline, one end of the junction differs, possibly owing to a read error.

Peripheral blood was drawn, ten milliliters per donor. The CDR3 spans 14 residues. Germline assignment: CDR1 SEHNR and CDR2 FQNEAQ (reference sequence). The use of a sample-barcoded 5' primer and a J-beta primer mix characterized a second PCR of roughly 7 to 12 cycles. TCRdb analysed the 5' RACE reads with MiXCR anew, one entry per CDR3 protein. The sample shows about 720,000 distinct CDR3 sequences, just under 25% of them seen only once. These data were also filed under a second study, of T cells of mothers and their children.

Material: blood. The chain joins TRBV7-9 to TRBJ2-1; possibly TRBD2 for D (5 bases). This clonotype was sampled from a boy aged 10-17 years in good health. CDR3 sequence reads: CASSLDAGINEQLF. CDR3 in DNA: TGTGCCAGCAGCTTAGATGCCGGGATCAATGAGCAGCTCTTC.